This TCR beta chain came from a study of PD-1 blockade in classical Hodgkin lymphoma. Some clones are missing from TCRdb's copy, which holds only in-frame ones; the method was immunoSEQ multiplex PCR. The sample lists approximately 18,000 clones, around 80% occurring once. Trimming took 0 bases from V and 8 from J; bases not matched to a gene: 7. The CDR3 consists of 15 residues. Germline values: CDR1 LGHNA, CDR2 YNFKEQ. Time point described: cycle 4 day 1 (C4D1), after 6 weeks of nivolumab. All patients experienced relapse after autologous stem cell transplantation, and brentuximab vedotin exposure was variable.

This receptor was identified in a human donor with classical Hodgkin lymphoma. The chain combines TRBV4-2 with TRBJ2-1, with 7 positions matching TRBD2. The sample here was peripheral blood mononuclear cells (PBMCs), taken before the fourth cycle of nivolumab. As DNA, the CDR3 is TGTGCCAGCAGCCAAGAGGCCCGGGAGGCTTATGAGCAGTTCTTC. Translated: CASSQEAREAYEQFF.